These T cell receptor beta chains were read from a single sample in a study of beta chain features in type 1 diabetes. Assay used: immunoSEQ multiplex PCR; TCRdb lists only in-frame clones, some missing. In the table there are around 500,000 clones, around 30% of which are singletons. Sequencing input: naive CD4+ T cells from blood. The receptors were gathered from a man younger than 30 in good health. Each CDR3 is given with its conserved first and last residue. D genes are given only for firm matches. The listing skips clone size in some rows; elsewhere it reads once, few, many or a size class.

j_call | clone_size | d_call | v_call | cdr3_aa | cdr3_nt
TRBJ2-7 | . | TRBD2 | TRBV6-5 | CASSSTSGSSYEQYF | TGTGCCAGCAGTTCTACTAGCGGCTCCTCCTACGAGCAGTACTTC
TRBJ2-1 | few | . | TRBV27 | CASSRPDLFYNEQFF | TGTGCCAGCAGTAGGCCGGATTTATTTTACAATGAGCAGTTCTTC
TRBJ2-1 | . | . | TRBV7-9 | CASSPSGPSSSYNEQFF | TGTGCCAGCAGCCCGTCCGGACCCTCGAGCTCCTACAATGAGCAGTTCTTC
TRBJ2-3 | few | . | TRBV9 | CASKLSVGADTQYF | TGTGCCAGCAAGCTCTCGGTAGGAGCAGATACGCAGTATTTT
TRBJ2-4 | . | TRBD1 | TRBV19 | CASSIDRPGTAYF | TGTGCCAGTAGTATAGATCGACCAGGGACAGCTTACTTC
TRBJ1-5 | once | . | TRBV28 | CASRAGRVSNQPQHF | TGTGCCAGCAGGGCGGGCAGAGTTAGCAATCAGCCCCAGCATTTT
TRBJ1-2 | few | . | TRBV7-9 | CASSLNYGYTF | TGTGCCAGCAGCTTGAACTATGGCTACACCTTC
TRBJ1-5 | . | . | TRBV30 | CAWSSGVNQPQHF | TGTGCCTGGAGTTCGGGAGTCAATCAGCCCCAGCATTTT
TRBJ2-5 | . | . | TRBV5-4 | CASSLQAGSLQETQYF | TGTGCCAGCAGCTTGCAGGCGGGCTCCCTCCAAGAGACCCAGTACTTC
TRBJ2-2 | . | . | TRBV29-1 | CSAGQTLNTGELFF | TGCAGCGCGGGCCAAACACTGAACACCGGGGAGCTGTTTTTT
TRBJ2-3 | . | TRBD2 | TRBV28 | CASSINPGLAVQDTQYF | TGTGCCAGCAGCATCAACCCGGGACTAGCGGTGCAAGATACGCAGTATTTT
TRBJ2-3 | . | TRBD1 | TRBV6-5 | CASSLGQGVNTQYF | TGTGCCAGCAGCCTGGGACAGGGGGTAAATACGCAGTATTTT
TRBJ2-1 | . | . | TRBV7-9 | CASSLVITDRIHNEQFF | TGTGCCAGCAGCTTAGTAATCACGGATCGAATCCACAATGAGCAGTTCTTC
TRBJ2-3 | . | TRBD1 | TRBV28 | CASTLTGRRDTQYF | TGTGCCAGCACCCTGACAGGGCGGAGAGATACGCAGTATTTT
TRBJ1-5 | once | TRBD1 | TRBV2 | CASSSDRGSQPQHF | TGTGCCAGCAGCTCAGACAGGGGAAGTCAGCCCCAGCATTTT
TRBJ2-5 | . | TRBD2 | TRBV11-3 | CASSHSGTPETQYF | TGTGCCAGCAGCCATAGCGGGACCCCGGAGACCCAGTACTTC
TRBJ2-5 | . | . | TRBV9 | CAGSRGIRETQYF | TGTGCCGGGTCGAGGGGTATTCGAGAGACCCAGTACTTC
TRBJ2-1 | . | . | TRBV10-3 | CAISDPEGVNEQFF | TGTGCCATCAGTGACCCCGAGGGGGTTAACGAGCAGTTCTTC
TRBJ2-1 | . | TRBD1 | TRBV12-5 | CASGSGTGDYNEQFF | TGTGCTAGTGGCTCCGGGACAGGAGATTACAATGAGCAGTTCTTC
TRBJ2-7 | . | . | TRBV2 | CASSETVYSYEQYF | TGTGCCAGCAGTGAAACGGTTTACAGCTACGAGCAGTACTTC
TRBJ2-1 | few | . | TRBV29-1 | CSVAGSLINEQFF | TGCAGCGTTGCGGGGTCTCTTATCAATGAGCAGTTCTTC
TRBJ2-7 | . | TRBD2 | TRBV28 | CASSVRTSGPRSIPYEQYF | TGTGCCAGCAGTGTTCGGACTAGCGGGCCGAGATCGATACCCTACGAGCAGTACTTC
TRBJ2-7 | few | TRBD1 | TRBV29-1 | CSVTGGGYEQYF | TGCAGCGTTACAGGGGGCGGGTACGAGCAGTACTTC
TRBJ2-3 | few | . | TRBV7-2 | CASSRERESTDTQYF | TGTGCCAGCAGCCGAGAACGGGAGAGCACAGATACGCAGTATTTT
TRBJ1-5 | few | . | TRBV30 | CAWSMTVASNQPQHF | TGTGCCTGGAGTATGACAGTTGCGAGCAATCAGCCCCAGCATTTT
TRBJ1-2 | few | . | TRBV30 | CAWRRRDTGYGYTF | TGTGCCTGGAGGAGGAGGGACACAGGCTATGGCTACACCTTC
TRBJ2-5 | many | . | TRBV5-1 | CASSFQETQYF | TGCGCCAGCAGCTTCCAAGAGACCCAGTACTTC
TRBJ2-1 | . | . | TRBV30 | CAWSVLALAHEQFF | TGTGCCTGGAGTGTACTAGCCCTAGCCCATGAGCAGTTCTTC
TRBJ2-5 | . | . | TRBV5-6 | CASSPGLERRQETQYF | TGTGCCAGCAGCCCGGGCTTGGAGCGGAGGCAAGAGACCCAGTACTTC
TRBJ2-1 | . | . | TRBV5-1 | CASSRVPGAYNEQFF | TGCGCCAGCAGTAGGGTCCCAGGGGCCTACAATGAGCAGTTCTTC
TRBJ2-5 | . | TRBD1 | TRBV7-9 | CASSQSGTAEETQYF | TGTGCCAGCAGCCAATCCGGGACAGCAGAAGAGACCCAGTACTTC
TRBJ2-3 | few | TRBD2 | TRBV27 | CASSSVAGVSSTDTQYF | TGTGCCAGCAGTTCGGTAGCGGGAGTCTCCAGCACAGATACGCAGTATTTT
TRBJ2-1 | . | TRBD2 | TRBV25-1 | CASSGTGGPNYNEQFF | TGTGCCAGCAGTGGAACGGGAGGGCCGAACTACAATGAGCAGTTCTTC
TRBJ2-7 | . | TRBD2 | TRBV5-4 | CASSRGVPYEQYF | TGTGCCAGCTCGCGGGGGGTGCCCTACGAGCAGTACTTC
TRBJ2-1 | few | TRBD2 | TRBV5-6 | CASSRGTSGPNEQFF | TGTGCCAGCAGCAGAGGGACTAGCGGGCCCAATGAGCAGTTCTTC
TRBJ2-2 | . | . | TRBV15 | CATSREAADTGELFF | TGTGCCACCAGCAGAGAAGCAGCGGACACCGGGGAGCTGTTTTTT
TRBJ2-5 | few | . | TRBV7-8 | CASSKASGGLLETQYF | TGTGCCAGCAGCAAGGCCTCCGGGGGCCTCCTGGAGACCCAGTACTTC
TRBJ2-3 | . | . | TRBV7-9 | CASSLSGGGDTQYF | TGTGCCAGCAGCTTAAGTGGAGGAGGGGATACGCAGTATTTT
TRBJ1-2 | few | . | TRBV29-1 | CSVTGLILGGYTF | TGCAGCGTCACGGGACTGATCCTTGGGGGCTACACCTTC
TRBJ2-7 | few | . | TRBV25-1 | CASGGRIYEQYF | TGTGCCAGCGGTGGGCGGATTTACGAGCAGTACTTC
TRBJ2-1 | . | TRBD2 | TRBV9 | CASIPPRPPSGRQLYNEQFF | TGTGCCAGCATTCCTCCCCGCCCCCCTAGCGGGAGACAACTTTACAATGAGCAGTTCTTC
TRBJ1-1 | . | TRBD1 | TRBV29-1 | CSVETGWNTEAFF | TGCAGCGTTGAGACAGGGTGGAACACTGAAGCTTTCTTT
TRBJ2-2 | . | TRBD2 | TRBV2 | CASRWTSGTSGELFF | TGTGCCAGCAGATGGACTAGCGGGACGTCCGGGGAGCTGTTTTTT
TRBJ2-3 | . | . | TRBV7-9 | CASSLPADTQYF | TGTGCCAGCAGCTTACCGGCAGATACGCAGTATTTT
TRBJ2-5 | few | TRBD2 | TRBV29-1 | CSVELAVQETQYF | TGCAGCGTTGAACTAGCGGTCCAAGAGACCCAGTACTTC
TRBJ2-7 | few | . | TRBV7-2 | CASSFGTGNEQYF | TGTGCCAGCAGCTTTGGGACCGGGAACGAGCAGTACTTC
TRBJ2-1 | few | TRBD2 | TRBV5-1 | CASSLGLGVFEQFF | TGCGCCAGCAGCTTAGGACTAGGGGTATTTGAGCAGTTCTTC
TRBJ1-2 | few | . | TRBV30 | CAWSAFSLGEDYGYTF | TGTGCCTGGAGTGCATTTAGTCTCGGCGAGGACTATGGCTACACCTTC
TRBJ1-5 | . | . | TRBV4-1 | CASSQVVGVNFGQPQHF | TGCGCCAGCAGCCAAGTGGTGGGGGTAAATTTTGGTCAGCCCCAGCATTTT
TRBJ2-5 | few | . | TRBV4-1 | CASSQVTHQETQYF | TGCGCCAGCAGCCAAGTCACTCACCAAGAGACCCAGTACTTC
TRBJ2-3 | . | . | TRBV12-5 | CASGIRQESTDTQYF | TGTGCTAGTGGTATACGACAGGAAAGCACAGATACGCAGTATTTT
TRBJ2-1 | . | TRBD1 | TRBV14 | CASSQFFRDRVYNEQFF | TGTGCCAGCAGCCAATTTTTCCGGGACAGGGTTTACAATGAGCAGTTCTTC
TRBJ1-3 | . | TRBD1 | TRBV25-1 | CASSEWDRVGNTIYF | TGTGCCAGCAGTGAATGGGACAGGGTTGGAAACACCATATATTTT
TRBJ2-5 | once | TRBD1 | TRBV7-6 | CASSQQGPWTQYF | TGTGCCAGCAGTCAACAGGGGCCTTGGACCCAGTACTTC